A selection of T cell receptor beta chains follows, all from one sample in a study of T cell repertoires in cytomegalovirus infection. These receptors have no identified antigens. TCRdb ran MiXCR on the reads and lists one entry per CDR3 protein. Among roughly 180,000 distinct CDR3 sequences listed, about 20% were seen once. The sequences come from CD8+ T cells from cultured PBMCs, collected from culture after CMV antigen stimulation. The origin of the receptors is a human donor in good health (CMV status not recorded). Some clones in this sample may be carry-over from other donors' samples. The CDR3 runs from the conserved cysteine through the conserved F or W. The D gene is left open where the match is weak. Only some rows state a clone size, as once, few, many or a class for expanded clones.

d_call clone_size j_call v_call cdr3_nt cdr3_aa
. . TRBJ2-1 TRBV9 TGTGCCAGCAGCGCTCGGACGGACTACAATGAGCAGTTCTTC CASSARTDYNEQFF
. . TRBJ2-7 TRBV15 TGTGCCACCAGCAGAGACAGATACGAGCAGTACTTC CATSRDRYEQYF
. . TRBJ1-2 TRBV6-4 TGTGCCAGCAGTGACTCGAGTCAGGATCGTGATGGCTACACCTTC CASSDSSQDRDGYTF
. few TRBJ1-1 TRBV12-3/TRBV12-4 TGTGCCAGCAGTTTCGGGGGAACTAGTCACAAAGAGGTCGGGGCTTTCTTT CASSFGGTSHKEVGAFF
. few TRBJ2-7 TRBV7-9 TGTGCCAGCAGCAACACGATCAACGAGCAGTACTTC CASSNTINEQYF
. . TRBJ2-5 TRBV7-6 TGTGCCAGCAGCCCCCGAGGGGGAGGGGAAGAGACCCAGTACTTC CASSPRGGGEETQYF
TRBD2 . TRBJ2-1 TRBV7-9 TGTGCCAGCAGCCCTCCTAAAGGTGCGGGGGGGAACAATGAGCAGTTCTTC CASSPPKGAGGNNEQFF
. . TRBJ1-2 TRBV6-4 TGTGCCAGCAGGGGGTCGATGGCTGGCTACACCTTC CASRGSMAGYTF
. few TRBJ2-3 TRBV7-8 TGTGCCAGCAGCCCCAGGGGTCTTCGCACAGATACGCAGTATTTT CASSPRGLRTDTQYF
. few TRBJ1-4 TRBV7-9 TGTGCCAGCAGCTACCAGGGAACTAATGAAAAACTGTTTTTT CASSYQGTNEKLFF
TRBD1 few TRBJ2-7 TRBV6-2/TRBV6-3 TGTGCCAGCAGTTACTTGGTGGGGGACAGAGTCTACGAGCAGTACTTC CASSYLVGDRVYEQYF
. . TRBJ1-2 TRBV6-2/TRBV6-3 TGTGCCTCGATGGCTAACTATGGCTACACCTTC CASMANYGYTF
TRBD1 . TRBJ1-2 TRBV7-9 TGTGCCAGCAGCCCGTGGACAGGGGGCATAGTAGACGGCTACACCTTC CASSPWTGGIVDGYTF
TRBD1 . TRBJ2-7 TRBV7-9 TGTGCCAGCAGCTCCGACAGGGGAGGCTACGAGCAGTACTTC CASSSDRGGYEQYF
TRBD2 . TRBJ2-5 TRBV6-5 TGTGCCAGCAGTCTACTAGCGGGGGGCGGGGAGACCCAGTACTTC CASSLLAGGGETQYF
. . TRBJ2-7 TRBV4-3 TGCGCCAGCAGTCGATTCCAGAAGCCACATACCTACGAGCAGTACTTC CASSRFQKPHTYEQYF
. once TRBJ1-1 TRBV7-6 TGTGCCAGCAGCCCCGGACAGAAAATTGAAGCTTTCTTT CASSPGQKIEAFF
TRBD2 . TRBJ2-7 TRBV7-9 TGTGCCAGCAGTTGGGGAGGGATAGGCTACGAGCAGTACTTC CASSWGGIGYEQYF
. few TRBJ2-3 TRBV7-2 TGTGCCAGCAGCTTATTGCAGGGAGCAGATACGCAGTATTTT CASSLLQGADTQYF
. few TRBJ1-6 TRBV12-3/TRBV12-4 TGTGCCAGCAGGTTAAGGGGGGATAATTCACCCCTCCACTTT CASRLRGDNSPLHF
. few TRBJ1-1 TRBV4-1 TGCGCCAGCAGCCTCTCAGCCCTGAACACTGAAGCTTTCTTT CASSLSALNTEAFF
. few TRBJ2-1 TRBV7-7 TGTGCCAGCAGCCCTGGGTTTGGGGGCGCGGATGAGCAGTTCTTC CASSPGFGGADEQFF
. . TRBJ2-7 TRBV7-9 TGTGCCGGTGGACAGACCTCCTACGAGCAGTACTTC CAGGQTSYEQYF
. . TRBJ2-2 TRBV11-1 TGTGCCAGCAGCACGGACGGAACCGGGGAGCTGTTTTTT CASSTDGTGELFF
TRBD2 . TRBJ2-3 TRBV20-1 TGCAGTGCTAGGGCCTCCTTGGGACTAGCGGGGGGGCCGGGCACAGATACGCAGTATTTT CSARASLGLAGGPGTDTQYF
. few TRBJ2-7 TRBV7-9 TGTGCCAGCAGCCAGAGGGGTAGCTACGAGCAGTACTTC CASSQRGSYEQYF
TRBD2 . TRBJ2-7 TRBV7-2 TGTGCCAGCAACCTACTAGCGGGAGTTAGTTACGAGCAGTACTTC CASNLLAGVSYEQYF
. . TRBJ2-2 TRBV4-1 TGCGCCAGCAGCCAAGATCAGGGTGCGGTGGCCGGGGAGCTGTTTTTT CASSQDQGAVAGELFF
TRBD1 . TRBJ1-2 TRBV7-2 TGTGCCAGCAGCTCAATTCCGGGACAGGGAGTCTATGGCTACACCTTC CASSSIPGQGVYGYTF
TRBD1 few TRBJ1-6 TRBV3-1 TGTGCCAGCAGCCCGGACAGGAGCTCCTATAATTCACCCCTCCACTTT CASSPDRSSYNSPLHF
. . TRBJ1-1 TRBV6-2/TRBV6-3 TGTGCCAGCAGACCGCCAGGGATTTTAACGGACACTGAAGCTTTCTTT CASRPPGILTDTEAFF
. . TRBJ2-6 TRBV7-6 TGTGCCAGCAGTCCCCGGCCGGCGGAAAGACGAGTCTCTGGGGCCAACGTCCTGACTTTC CASSPRPAERRVSGANVLTF
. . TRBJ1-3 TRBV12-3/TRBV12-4 TGTGCCAGCAGCTGGGGCTCTGGAAACACCATATATTTT CASSWGSGNTIYF
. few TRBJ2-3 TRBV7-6 TGTGCCAGCAGCCCGGGGACAGATACGCAGTATTTT CASSPGTDTQYF
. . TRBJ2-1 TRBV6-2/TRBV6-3 TGTGCCAGCAGGCACCTCCGGAGGGACAGACTATCCAATGAGCAGTTCTTC CASRHLRRDRLSNEQFF
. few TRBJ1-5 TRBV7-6 TGTGCCAGCACCCCGCTGGTTAATCAGCCCCAGCATTTT CASTPLVNQPQHF
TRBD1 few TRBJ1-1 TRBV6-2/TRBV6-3 TGTGCCAGCAGTTACGGGACAGTTTTGAACACTGAAGCTTTCTTT CASSYGTVLNTEAFF
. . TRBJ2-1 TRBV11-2 TGTGCCAGCAGCCTCCCCGGTGTGGCGCGAGGCGAGCAGTTCTTC CASSLPGVARGEQFF
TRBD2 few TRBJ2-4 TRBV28 TGTGCCAGCACCCTCCCAAGACTAGCGGGAGGGCCGAACATTCAGTACTTC CASTLPRLAGGPNIQYF
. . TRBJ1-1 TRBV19 TGTGCCAGTAGTATCCCAGTGGGCAGGGCCGTGAACACTGAAGCTTTCTTT CASSIPVGRAVNTEAFF
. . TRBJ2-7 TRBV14 TGTGCCAGCAGCCCCTTGGATCCTGGGGAGCAGTACTTC CASSPLDPGEQYF
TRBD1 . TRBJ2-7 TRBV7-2 TGTGCCAGCAGCTCGGGGACAGGGAACGCCTACGAGCAGTACTTC CASSSGTGNAYEQYF
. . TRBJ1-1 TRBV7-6 TGTGCCAGCAGCCCTTCCAATACTGAAGCTTTCTTT CASSPSNTEAFF
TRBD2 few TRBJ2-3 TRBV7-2 TGTGCCAGCAGCCCAGCGGGGGGACGCACAGATACGCAGTATTTT CASSPAGGRTDTQYF
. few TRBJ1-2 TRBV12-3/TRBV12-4 TGTGCCAGCAGACAGGGTTATGGCTACACCTTC CASRQGYGYTF
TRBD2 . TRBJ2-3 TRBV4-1 TGCGCCAGCAGCCAAGAAGCGGGATGGACACGCGCCAGCACAGATACGCAGTATTTT CASSQEAGWTRASTDTQYF